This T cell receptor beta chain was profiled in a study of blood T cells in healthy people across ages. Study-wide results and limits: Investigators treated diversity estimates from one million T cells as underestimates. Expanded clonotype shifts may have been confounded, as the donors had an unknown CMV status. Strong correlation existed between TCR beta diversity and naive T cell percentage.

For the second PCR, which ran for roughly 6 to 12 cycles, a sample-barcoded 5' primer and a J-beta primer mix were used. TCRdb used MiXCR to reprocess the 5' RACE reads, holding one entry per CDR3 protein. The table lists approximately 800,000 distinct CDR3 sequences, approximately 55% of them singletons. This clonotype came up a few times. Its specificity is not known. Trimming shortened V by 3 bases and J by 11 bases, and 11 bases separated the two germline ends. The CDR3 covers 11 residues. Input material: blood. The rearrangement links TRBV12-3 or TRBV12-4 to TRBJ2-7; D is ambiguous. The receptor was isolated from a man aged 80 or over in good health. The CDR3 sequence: CASSFKGNKYF. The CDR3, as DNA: TGTGCCAGCAGTTTTAAAGGGAACAAGTACTTC.